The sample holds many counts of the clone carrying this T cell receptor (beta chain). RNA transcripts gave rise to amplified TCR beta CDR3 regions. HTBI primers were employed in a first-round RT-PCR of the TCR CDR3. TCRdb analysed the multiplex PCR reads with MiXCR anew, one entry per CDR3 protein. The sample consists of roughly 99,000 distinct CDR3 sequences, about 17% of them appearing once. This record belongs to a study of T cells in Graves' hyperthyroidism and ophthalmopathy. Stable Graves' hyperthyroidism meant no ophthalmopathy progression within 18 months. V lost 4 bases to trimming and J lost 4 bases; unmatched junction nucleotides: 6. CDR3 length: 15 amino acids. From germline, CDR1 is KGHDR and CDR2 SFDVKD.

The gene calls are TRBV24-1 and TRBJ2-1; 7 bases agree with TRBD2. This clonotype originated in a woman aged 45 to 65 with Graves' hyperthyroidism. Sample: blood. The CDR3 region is CATSETPGGYNEQFF. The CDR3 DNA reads TGTGCCACCAGTGAGACCCCGGGGGGATACAATGAGCAGTTCTTC.